This TCR beta chain appears in the sequencing data of a study of PD-1 blockade in classical Hodgkin lymphoma. Regarding this clone: What it binds is not known.

Findings of the study overall: Differences between repertoires have undefined causes, possibly disease activity or prior therapy. Healthy donors were reported to have higher baseline TCR diversity than newly diagnosed patients.

Germline values: CDR1 SEHNR, CDR2 FQNEAQ (reference sequence). Trimming removed 7 bases at V and 2 bases at J, with 15 bases between. The CDR3 spans 14 residues. Time point: newly diagnosed, previously untreated cHL patient sample. A comparison was provided by newly diagnosed, untreated classical Hodgkin lymphoma PBMCs. Only in-frame clones appear in the TCRdb table, and some are missing; sequencing was by immunoSEQ multiplex PCR. The profile covers approximately 45,000 clones, with approximately 90% appearing a single time and approximately 4.9% taken by the ten largest. The sequence was collected from a human donor with classical Hodgkin lymphoma. Source material: peripheral blood mononuclear cells (PBMCs). The chain uses TRBV7-9 and TRBJ2-7; D not certain. CDR3 sequence reads: CASTPVGPPYEQYV. CDR3 coding DNA: TGTGCCAGCACCCCGGTAGGGCCTCCCTACGAGCAGTACGTC.